The 32 T cell receptor beta chains presented below share a single source sample, sequenced in a study of blood T cell repertoires in COVID-19. Only in-frame clones appear in the TCRdb table, and some are missing; sequencing was by immunoSEQ multiplex PCR. The sample carries over 30,000 clones, about 91% recorded once. Source material: peripheral blood. These receptors were taken from a human donor in a cohort sampled during active COVID-19.

The chain is built from TRBV6-6 and TRBJ2-7, with TRBD1 matching over 10 bases. The CDR3 length is 15 residues. In germline, CDR1 is MNHNY, CDR2 SVGAGI (reference sequence). The V and J ends lost 4 bases and 7 bases, in that order; junction bases with no gene match: 10. The DNA of the CDR3 is TGTGCCAGCAGTTTCCGGACAGGGGGAGGCTGGGAGCAGTACTTC. It codes for CASSFRTGGGWEQYF.

The J gene is TRBJ1-1, the V gene TRBV5-1; D ambiguous. The CDR3 is made up of 15 amino acids. Per germline, CDR1 SGHRS and CDR2 YFSETQ. With 0 bases removed from V and 6 bases from J, the gap between germline ends came to 15 bases. As DNA, the CDR3 is TGCGCCAGCAGCTTGGAAGGCCAGATGGGCGCTGAAGCTTTCTTT. The encoded protein is CASSLEGQMGAEAFF.

The CDR3 DNA sequence: TGTGCCAGCAGTAACAGGGGAAGTCCCTATGGCTACACCTTC. Protein product: CASSNRGSPYGYTF. The chain joins TRBV6-5 to TRBJ1-2, with 7 bases that match TRBD1. Germline V gives CDR1 MNHEY, CDR2 SVGAGI. The CDR3 extends over 14 amino acids. The V segment lost 5 bases and the J segment 4 bases; nucleotides outside the gene matches: 7.

V usage is TRBV7-2 and J usage is TRBJ2-5, with D hard to call. V was cut by 5 bases and J by 5 bases, with 6 bases left in between. The CDR3 totals 11 residues. The V gene's germline CDR1 is SGHTA and CDR2 FQGNSA. The CDR3 protein is CASSPLETQYF. CDR3 DNA: TGTGCCAGCAGCCCCTTGGAGACCCAGTACTTC.

V gene TRBV29-1 combines with J gene TRBJ2-5, with TRBD2 identical over 8 bases. The CDR3 is 12 amino acids. Germline assignment: CDR1 SQVTM and CDR2 ANQGSEA. Germline trimming cut 3 bases from V and 5 bases from J; bases unmatched to any gene: 2. The CDR3 bases are TGCAGCGTTGACCTAGCGGGCGAGACCCAGTACTTC. The encoded protein is CSVDLAGETQYF.

Concerning this clone itself: A read error may produce the germline difference seen at one junction end. The CDR3 nucleotides are TGCAGTGCGAGCCGGGTCCTCTTC. The encoded protein is CSASRVLF. J is TRBJ1-2 and V is TRBV20-1; D unclear. This CDR3 region has 8 residues. Germline V lookup: CDR1 DFQATT, CDR2 SNEGSKA (reference sequence).

The chain is built from TRBV18 and TRBJ1-3, with D perhaps TRBD1 (6 bases). The germline V gene encodes CDR1 KGHSH and CDR2 LQKENI. This CDR3 is built from 16 residues. Trimming removed 3 bases from V and 2 bases from J, with 14 bases in between. CDR3 sequence (DNA): TGTGCCAGCTCACCGGGGGCTTCCGGGACTGGAAACACCATATATTTT. Protein product: CASSPGASGTGNTIYF.

The rearrangement links TRBV10-2 to TRBJ1-5; 8 nucleotides line up with TRBD1. The CDR3 has 13 residues. Losses at the gene ends were 6 bases for V and 8 bases for J; bases not matched to a gene: 6. Germline assignment: CDR1 WSHSY and CDR2 SAAADI. The CDR3 sequence is CASSGQGFEPQHF. The CDR3 bases are TGCGCCAGCAGCGGACAGGGTTTCGAGCCCCAGCATTTT.

This clone was observed once. This sequence joins TRBV5-1 and TRBJ2-4; possible D gene TRBD2, 5 bases. The CDR3 length is 17 residues. Per the germline V gene, CDR1 is SGHRS and CDR2 is YFSETQ. V was shortened by 1 base and J by 6 bases, with 20 bases between the two germline ends. CDR3 in amino acids: CASSLRVLTRAGNIQYF. For the CDR3, the DNA is TGCGCCAGCAGCTTGAGGGTTCTCACGAGGGCAGGAAACATTCAGTACTTC.

The J gene is TRBJ1-1, the V gene TRBV2; 8 bases agree with TRBD1. Trimming at V came to 9 bases and at J to 4 bases, leaving 7 bases not matched to a gene. The germline gives CDR1 SNHLY, CDR2 FYNNEI. This CDR3 has 13 amino acids. The CDR3 DNA reads TGTGCCAGTCAGGGGGCGCGTCGCACTGAAGCTTTCTTT. As protein: CASQGARRTEAFF.

J is TRBJ2-5 and V is TRBV2, with 10 bases matching TRBD1. Trimming cost V 9 bases and J 4 bases; bases outside gene matches: 8. There are 14 residues in the CDR3. Germline loops: CDR1 SNHLY, CDR2 FYNNEI. The DNA of the CDR3 is TGTGCCAGTAATACCGGGACAGGGGTAGAGACCCAGTACTTC. Translating gives CASNTGTGVETQYF.

The V and J genes are TRBV2 and TRBJ2-3, with D perhaps TRBD2 (6 bases). The CDR3 has 13 residues. CDR1 is SNHLY, CDR2 FYNNEI, per germline. The V end was cut by 3 bases, the J end by 6 bases, with 10 bases between. The CDR3 spells CASSERGFDTQYF. The CDR3 DNA sequence: TGTGCCAGCAGTGAGCGGGGCTTCGATACGCAGTATTTT. The whole variable domain, filled in from reference TRBV2 and TRBJ2-3, reads EPEVTQTPSHQVTQMGQEVILRCVPISNHLYFYWYRQILGQKVEFLVSFYNNEISEKSEIFDDQFSVERPDGSNFTLKIRSTKLEDSAMYFCASSERGFDTQYFGPGTRLTVL.

The rearrangement links TRBV5-1 to TRBJ1-2, with 7 bases aligning to TRBD1. Per the germline V gene, CDR1 is SGHRS and CDR2 is YFSETQ. V lost 4 bases, J lost 2 bases, and 2 bases stayed unmatched. The CDR3 runs 13 residues. This chain's CDR3 is CASSTDRNYGYTF. CDR3 nucleotides: TGCGCCAGCAGCACGGACAGGAACTATGGCTACACCTTC.

V and J are TRBV5-6 and TRBJ2-7; 12 bases fit TRBD1. After removal of 3 bases from V and 7 bases from J, the junction contained 8 bases not matched to a gene. The CDR3 length is 15 residues. From germline, CDR1 is SGHDT and CDR2 YYEEEE. CDR3 DNA: TGTGCCAGCAGCTCTCCGGGACAGGGGGCGTGGGAGCAGTACTTC. It codes for CASSSPGQGAWEQYF.

The chain employs TRBV24-1 and TRBJ2-1, with 7 bases lining up with TRBD1. The CDR3 has 14 residues. The germline gives CDR1 KGHDR, CDR2 SFDVKD. The V segment lost 4 bases and the J segment 5 bases; nucleotides outside the gene matches: 4. CDR3 DNA sequence: TGTGCCACCAGTGACCCGGGACAGCACAATGAGCAGTTCTTC. Amino acids: CATSDPGQHNEQFF.

The chain joins TRBV5-6 to TRBJ2-3; 7 bases align to TRBD2. V dropped 3 bases and J dropped 4; count of bases not matched to a gene: 5. Germline assignment: CDR1 SGHDT and CDR2 YYEEEE. This CDR3 region has 14 residues. The chain's CDR3 is CASSWVGGADTQYF. CDR3 nucleotide sequence: TGTGCCAGCAGCTGGGTGGGAGGGGCAGATACGCAGTATTTT. The whole variable domain, remainder taken from reference TRBV5-6 and TRBJ2-3, is DAGVTQSPTHLIKTRGQQVTLRCSPKSGHDTVSWYQQALGQGPQFIFQYYEEEERQRGNFPDRFSGHQFPNYSSELNVNALLLGDSALYLCASSWVGGADTQYFGPGTRLTVL.

This rearrangement joins TRBV19 to TRBJ1-2; 7 bases match TRBD1. V shed 4 bases and J 6 bases; nucleotides not matched to a gene: 11. This CDR3 contains 15 residues. The germline V gene encodes CDR1 LNHDA and CDR2 SQIVND (reference sequence). In DNA, the CDR3 is TGTGCCAGTAGTACGTCGACAGGGCCCTTAGATGGCTACACCTTC. It translates to CASSTSTGPLDGYTF.

The rearrangement links TRBV6-5 to TRBJ2-7, with D maybe TRBD1 (5 bases). The CDR3 is made up of 14 amino acids. Germline-derived CDR1 and CDR2 are MNHEY and SVGAGI. Trimming stripped 6 bases from V and 1 base from J, with 13 bases between. Here the CDR3 reads CASRGAGFSYEQYF. CDR3 coding DNA: TGTGCCAGCAGAGGGGCAGGGTTTTCCTACGAGCAGTACTTC.

The chain combines TRBV5-1 with TRBJ2-3; TRBD1 matches 7 bases. This CDR3 has 18 amino acids. Trimming took 4 bases from V and 2 from J; bases not matched to a gene: 16. Germline V CDR1 and CDR2: SGHRS, YFSETQ. This CDR3 is CASSAGTAFPPDTDTQYF. CDR3 sequence (DNA): TGCGCCAGCAGCGCCGGGACAGCCTTCCCACCGGACACAGATACGCAGTATTTT.

The chain is built from TRBV13 and TRBJ1-2; possible D gene TRBD1, 5 bases. There are 13 residues in the CDR3. V gave up 4 bases and J gave up 5 bases, with 11 bases separating them. Germline CDR1 is PRHDT and CDR2 is FYEKMQ (reference sequence). The CDR3 reads CASSSWQGYGYTF. The DNA of the CDR3 is TGTGCCAGCAGCTCCTGGCAGGGTTATGGCTACACCTTC.

The chain recombines TRBV9 with TRBJ2-1; possibly TRBD2 for D (5 bases). Per germline, CDR1 SGDLS and CDR2 YYNGEE. V was cut by 3 bases and J by 0 bases, with 7 bases left in between. The CDR3 sequence is 14 residues long. The CDR3 spells CASSERDSYNEQFF. For the CDR3, the DNA is TGTGCCAGCAGCGAGAGGGACTCCTACAATGAGCAGTTCTTC.

This chain uses TRBV4-2 with TRBJ2-3; D is undetermined. The germline V gene encodes CDR1 LGHNA and CDR2 YNFKEQ. CDR3 length: 15 residues. V was pared by 0 bases and J by 3 bases, with 10 bases between. The CDR3: CASSQDFSGTDTQYF. The DNA for the CDR3 is TGTGCCAGCAGCCAAGATTTTTCGGGTACAGATACGCAGTATTTT.

The chain couples TRBV24-1 to TRBJ2-3; 8 bases align to TRBD1. Germline assignment: CDR1 KGHDR and CDR2 SFDVKD. The CDR3 contains 13 residues. J gave up 6 bases and V 9 bases, and 7 bases lay outside the gene matches. CDR3 bases: TGTGCCACCCGGGACAGGCTACGCGATACGCAGTATTTT. It encodes CATRDRLRDTQYF.

V is TRBV28 and J is TRBJ2-3, with D tentatively TRBD2 (7 bases). Between the trimmed V and J ends, which lost 2 bases and 5 bases, there was a span of 11 bases. Germline CDR1 MDHEN, CDR2 SYDVKM. The CDR3 has 14 residues. DNA for the CDR3: TGTGCCAGCAGTTTAGGGGGGGCAGGAGATACGCAGTATTTT. As protein: CASSLGGAGDTQYF.

The J gene is TRBJ1-4, the V gene TRBV5-6; D might be TRBD1 (5 bases). This CDR3 comprises 16 residues. Trimming cost V 1 base and J 7 bases, with 17 bases left between them. Germline V gene sequence: CDR1 SGHDT, CDR2 YYEEEE. The CDR3: CASSLLSGDHIEKLFF. The CDR3 DNA reads TGTGCCAGCAGCTTGTTAAGCGGGGACCATATTGAAAAACTGTTTTTT.

This chain links TRBV3-1 (or the pseudogene TRBV3-2) with TRBJ2-5; TRBD2 aligns across 8 bases. CDR1 is LGHDT, CDR2 YNNKEL, per germline (reference sequence). With V trimmed by 2 bases and J by 2 bases, 7 bases remained unmatched. There are 16 residues in the CDR3. CDR3 in amino acids: CASSQTASGFQETQYF. DNA of the CDR3: TGTGCCAGCAGCCAAACGGCTAGCGGGTTTCAAGAGACCCAGTACTTC.

V gene TRBV15 combines with J gene TRBJ2-7; TRBD1 aligns across 8 bases. The germline gives CDR1 LNHNV, CDR2 YYDKDF (reference sequence). The CDR3 is 13 residues long. After removal of 4 bases from V and 7 bases from J, the junction contained 6 bases not matched to a gene. CDR3 nucleotide sequence: TGTGCCACCAGCACCCGGACAGGGCGAGAGCAGTACTTC. This encodes CATSTRTGREQYF.

This clone was detected only once. The chain recombines TRBV2 with TRBJ2-1; D unclear. Germline V gene sequence: CDR1 SNHLY, CDR2 FYNNEI. V shed 4 bases and J shed 0 bases, with 10 bases lying between them. This CDR3 has 15 residues. CDR3 residues: CASSVDRSSYNEQFF. DNA of the CDR3: TGTGCCAGCAGTGTGGATAGGAGCTCCTACAATGAGCAGTTCTTC.

This rearrangement joins TRBV3-1 (or the pseudogene TRBV3-2) to TRBJ1-2; 10 bases map to TRBD1. The germline gives CDR1 LGHDT, CDR2 YNNKEL (reference sequence). J lost 6 bases, V lost 4 bases, and 8 bases had no gene match. The CDR3 totals 15 residues. The CDR3, as DNA: TGTGCCAGCAGCCGAAAAACCGGGACAGGGGATGGCTACACCTTC. Residues: CASSRKTGTGDGYTF.

This chain links TRBV7-6 with TRBJ2-2; tentative D call: TRBD1 (5 bases). CDR3 size: 15 residues. The V gene lost 0 bases and the J gene lost 5 bases, with 10 bases spanning the gap. CDR1 is SGHVS and CDR2 is FNYEAQ in the germline V gene. CDR3 protein: CASSLARAGTGELFF. CDR3 nucleotides: TGTGCCAGCAGCTTAGCCAGGGCCGGGACCGGGGAGCTGTTTTTT.

The V call is TRBV7-2, the J call TRBJ2-1; D gene unclear. This CDR3 region has 12 residues. Germline values: CDR1 SGHTA, CDR2 FQGNSA. V shed 5 bases and J shed 9 bases, with 11 bases lying between them. This chain's CDR3 is CASSPRAREQFF. The CDR3 DNA follows: TGTGCCAGCAGCCCTCGCGCCCGTGAGCAGTTCTTC.

The rearrangement uses TRBV19 and TRBJ2-5; 7 bases line up with TRBD2. CDR3 length: 16 residues. CDR1 is LNHDA, CDR2 SQIVND, per germline (reference sequence). Trimming at V came to 4 bases and at J to 3 bases, leaving 11 bases not matched to a gene. The CDR3 nucleotides are TGTGCCAGTAGTACGCCCGGTAGGGCGGGGGAAGAGACCCAGTACTTC. Protein sequence: CASSTPGRAGEETQYF. Looking up the rest from reference TRBV19 and TRBJ2-5 gives the full variable domain: DGGITQSPKYLFRKEGQNVTLSCEQNLNHDAMYWYRQDPGQGLRLIYYSQIVNDFQKGDIAEGYSVSREKKESFPLTVTSAQKNPTAFYLCASSTPGRAGEETQYFGPGTRLLVL.